Listed below are T cell receptor beta chains from one sample, sequenced in a study of cytomegalovirus exposure and HLA in healthy donors. Assay: immunoSEQ multiplex PCR; the TCRdb copy retains only in-frame clones and omits some. The sample shows around 94,000 clones, 83% of them seen only once. Material: PBMCs. The source of these receptors is a man aged 40-49 years in good health and CMV-seronegative. CDR3s include the opening cysteine and the closing phenylalanine or tryptophan. Fields, in order: J gene, clone size, D gene, V gene, CDR3 protein, CDR3 DNA. A D gene is named only where the DNA matches it firmly. Clone size appears in some rows only: once, few, many, or a class for an expanded clone.

j_call: TRBJ1-1
clone_size: NA
d_call: TRBD1
v_call: TRBV19
cdr3_aa: CASSMGQDRDTEAFF
cdr3_nt: TGTGCCAGTAGTATGGGACAGGACCGTGACACTGAAGCTTTCTTT

j_call: TRBJ2-5
clone_size: few
d_call: TRBD2
v_call: TRBV6-6
cdr3_aa: CASLSSGGKETQYF
cdr3_nt: TGTGCCAGCCTTTCTAGCGGGGGAAAAGAGACCCAGTACTTC

j_call: TRBJ2-1
clone_size: NA
d_call: TRBD1
v_call: TRBV7-8
cdr3_aa: CASSLGGTGHISSYNEQFF
cdr3_nt: TGTGCCAGCAGCTTAGGGGGGACAGGTCACATAAGCTCCTACAATGAGCAGTTCTTC

j_call: TRBJ2-7
clone_size: NA
d_call: TRBD1
v_call: TRBV5-8
cdr3_aa: CASSTGQGRSYEQYF
cdr3_nt: TGTGCCAGCAGCACGGGACAGGGACGTTCCTACGAGCAGTACTTC

j_call: TRBJ1-4
clone_size: NA
d_call: TRBD1
v_call: TRBV4-1
cdr3_aa: CASSQRAGGRGEKLFF
cdr3_nt: TGCGCCAGCAGCCAACGGGCAGGGGGCCGTGGGGAAAAACTGTTTTTT

j_call: TRBJ1-2
clone_size: NA
d_call: NA
v_call: TRBV29-1
cdr3_aa: CSARIGGWSGYTF
cdr3_nt: TGCAGCGCTCGTATTGGGGGGTGGAGTGGCTACACCTTC

j_call: TRBJ1-3
clone_size: NA
d_call: NA
v_call: TRBV25-1
cdr3_aa: CASIEVTGNTIYF
cdr3_nt: TGTGCCAGCATAGAGGTGACTGGAAACACCATATATTTT

j_call: TRBJ1-3
clone_size: NA
d_call: NA
v_call: TRBV6-5
cdr3_aa: CASSYSAGFSGNTIYF
cdr3_nt: TGTGCCAGCAGTTACTCGGCGGGGTTCTCTGGAAACACCATATATTTT

j_call: TRBJ2-2
clone_size: NA
d_call: NA
v_call: TRBV7-7
cdr3_aa: CASSFGRSNTGELFF
cdr3_nt: TGTGCTAGCAGCTTTGGCCGATCTAACACCGGGGAGCTGTTTTTT

j_call: TRBJ2-1
clone_size: NA
d_call: NA
v_call: TRBV1
cdr3_aa: CTSSQKTNPFYNEQFF
cdr3_nt: TGCACCAGCAGCCAAAAAACAAACCCTTTTTACAATGAGCAGTTCTTC

j_call: TRBJ1-2
clone_size: NA
d_call: TRBD1
v_call: TRBV19
cdr3_aa: CASSIGTGDNYGYTF
cdr3_nt: TGTGCCAGTAGTATAGGGACAGGCGATAACTATGGCTACACCTTC

j_call: TRBJ2-7
clone_size: NA
d_call: NA
v_call: TRBV6-1
cdr3_aa: CASMRYEQYF
cdr3_nt: TGTGCCAGCATGAGGTACGAGCAGTACTTC

j_call: TRBJ2-2
clone_size: NA
d_call: TRBD2
v_call: TRBV7-2
cdr3_aa: CASSSSGGASNTGELFF
cdr3_nt: TGTGCCAGCAGCTCCAGCGGGGGGGCCAGTAACACCGGGGAGCTGTTTTTT

j_call: TRBJ2-2
clone_size: NA
d_call: TRBD1
v_call: TRBV9
cdr3_aa: CASSLRTGAAGELFF
cdr3_nt: TGTGCCAGCAGCCTAAGGACAGGGGCGGCCGGGGAGCTGTTTTTT

j_call: TRBJ2-1
clone_size: NA
d_call: NA
v_call: TRBV6-6
cdr3_aa: CASREGGAREQFF
cdr3_nt: TGTGCCAGCAGAGAGGGGGGGGCTAGGGAGCAGTTCTTC

j_call: TRBJ2-7
clone_size: NA
d_call: TRBD1
v_call: TRBV27
cdr3_aa: CASSRDRGPYEQYF
cdr3_nt: TGTGCCAGCAGTCGGGACAGGGGGCCCTACGAGCAGTACTTC

j_call: TRBJ2-3
clone_size: NA
d_call: TRBD2
v_call: TRBV23-1
cdr3_aa: CASSQRSQKLAGFTDTQYF
cdr3_nt: TGCGCCAGCAGTCAAAGATCCCAAAAACTAGCGGGGTTCACAGATACGCAGTATTTT

j_call: TRBJ1-5
clone_size: NA
d_call: TRBD1
v_call: TRBV19
cdr3_aa: CASQGPDRNRNQPQHF
cdr3_nt: TGTGCCAGCCAGGGACCGGACAGGAACCGTAATCAGCCCCAGCATTTT

j_call: TRBJ2-7
clone_size: NA
d_call: TRBD1
v_call: TRBV9
cdr3_aa: CASSVAQGAAYEQYF
cdr3_nt: TGTGCCAGCAGCGTAGCGCAGGGGGCGGCCTACGAGCAGTACTTC

j_call: TRBJ1-3
clone_size: NA
d_call: NA
v_call: TRBV9
cdr3_aa: CASSVGGPGNTIYF
cdr3_nt: TGTGCCAGCAGCGTAGGGGGGCCTGGAAACACCATATATTTT

j_call: TRBJ2-3
clone_size: few
d_call: NA
v_call: TRBV11-3
cdr3_aa: CASSLRCRQGPQYF
cdr3_nt: TGTGCCAGCAGCTTAAGGTGTCGGCAGGGCCCGCAGTATTTT

j_call: TRBJ1-1
clone_size: NA
d_call: NA
v_call: TRBV29-1
cdr3_aa: CSAERAGMTEAFF
cdr3_nt: TGCAGCGCGGAACGGGCAGGGATGACTGAAGCTTTCTTT

j_call: TRBJ2-5
clone_size: NA
d_call: NA
v_call: TRBV7-9
cdr3_aa: CSSSFTTSSETQYF
cdr3_nt: TGTTCCAGCAGCTTTACCACTAGCTCAGAGACCCAGTACTTC

j_call: TRBJ2-3
clone_size: NA
d_call: NA
v_call: TRBV5-6
cdr3_aa: CASSSRSSTDTQYF
cdr3_nt: TGTGCCAGCAGCTCCAGGTCCTCCACAGATACGCAGTATTTT

j_call: TRBJ2-7
clone_size: once
d_call: NA
v_call: TRBV18
cdr3_aa: CASSPTAGEQYF
cdr3_nt: TGTGCCAGCTCACCGACGGCGGGGGAGCAGTACTTC

j_call: TRBJ1-2
clone_size: NA
d_call: TRBD1
v_call: TRBV11-2
cdr3_aa: CASSLGGGGYGYTF
cdr3_nt: TGTGCCAGCAGCTTAGGAGGGGGCGGCTATGGCTACACCTTC

j_call: TRBJ2-1
clone_size: NA
d_call: TRBD2
v_call: TRBV2
cdr3_aa: CASILAGGPKFF
cdr3_nt: TGTGCCAGCATATTAGCGGGGGGGCCTAAGTTCTTC

j_call: TRBJ2-7
clone_size: NA
d_call: NA
v_call: TRBV4-3
cdr3_aa: CASSQDLGRGEQYF
cdr3_nt: TGCGCCAGCAGCCAAGATCTTGGCAGAGGGGAGCAGTACTTC

j_call: TRBJ1-6
clone_size: NA
d_call: NA
v_call: TRBV9
cdr3_aa: CTSSVGEGGIGNSPLHF
cdr3_nt: TGTACCAGCAGCGTAGGCGAAGGGGGAATTGGGAATTCACCCCTCCACTTT

j_call: TRBJ1-3
clone_size: NA
d_call: TRBD1
v_call: TRBV2
cdr3_aa: CASSETGATGNTIYF
cdr3_nt: TGTGCCAGCAGTGAAACAGGGGCAACTGGAAACACCATATATTTT

j_call: TRBJ1-4
clone_size: NA
d_call: NA
v_call: TRBV6-4
cdr3_aa: CASSPRPRREKLFF
cdr3_nt: TGTGCCAGCAGTCCCCGGCCCCGGAGAGAAAAACTGTTTTTT

j_call: TRBJ2-4
clone_size: NA
d_call: TRBD2
v_call: TRBV4-3
cdr3_aa: CASSQLRTSGGAGTKNIQYF
cdr3_nt: TGCGCCAGCAGCCAACTCAGGACTAGCGGGGGGGCAGGAACCAAAAACATTCAGTACTTC

j_call: TRBJ1-1
clone_size: NA
d_call: NA
v_call: TRBV5-1
cdr3_aa: CASMERGDTEAFF
cdr3_nt: TGCGCCAGCATGGAGAGAGGAGACACTGAAGCTTTCTTT

j_call: TRBJ1-3
clone_size: NA
d_call: TRBD1
v_call: TRBV2
cdr3_aa: CASSARQGSGNTIYF
cdr3_nt: TGTGCCAGCAGCGCTCGACAGGGCTCTGGAAACACCATATATTTT

j_call: TRBJ1-6
clone_size: once
d_call: NA
v_call: TRBV6-1
cdr3_aa: CASSERVGGKVSYNSPLHF
cdr3_nt: TGTGCCAGCAGTGAACGGGTTGGGGGGAAGGTATCCTATAATTCACCCCTCCACTTT

j_call: TRBJ2-7
clone_size: once
d_call: NA
v_call: TRBV6-5
cdr3_aa: CASSPGAGFSYEQYF
cdr3_nt: TGTGCCAGCAGCCCTGGGGCAGGATTCTCCTACGAGCAGTACTTC

j_call: TRBJ2-1
clone_size: NA
d_call: NA
v_call: TRBV11-2
cdr3_aa: CASSQAGNLNEQFF
cdr3_nt: TGTGCCAGCAGCCAAGCCGGGAACCTCAATGAGCAGTTCTTC

j_call: TRBJ1-2
clone_size: NA
d_call: NA
v_call: TRBV5-1
cdr3_aa: CASSLQPIGGRYGYTF
cdr3_nt: TGCGCCAGCAGCTTGCAGCCAATAGGAGGGAGGTATGGCTACACCTTC

j_call: TRBJ2-2
clone_size: NA
d_call: TRBD2
v_call: TRBV19
cdr3_aa: CASSMTSGGNTGELFF
cdr3_nt: TGTGCCAGTAGTATGACTAGCGGGGGGAATACCGGGGAGCTGTTTTTT

j_call: TRBJ1-3
clone_size: NA
d_call: TRBD1
v_call: TRBV6-5
cdr3_aa: CASISDRVGNTIYF
cdr3_nt: TGTGCCAGCATATCGGACAGGGTTGGAAACACCATATATTTT

j_call: TRBJ1-1
clone_size: NA
d_call: NA
v_call: TRBV11-2
cdr3_aa: CASSPGQGWHTEAFF
cdr3_nt: TGTGCCAGCAGCCCCGGGCAGGGGTGGCACACTGAAGCTTTCTTT

j_call: TRBJ1-2
clone_size: few
d_call: TRBD1
v_call: TRBV5-1
cdr3_aa: CASSPGQGTRYAYGYTF
cdr3_nt: TGCGCCAGCAGCCCCGGACAGGGGACAAGGTATGCCTATGGCTACACCTTC

j_call: TRBJ2-3
clone_size: NA
d_call: NA
v_call: TRBV7-9
cdr3_aa: CASSFGTDTQYF
cdr3_nt: TGTGCCAGCAGCTTCGGCACAGATACGCAGTATTTT

j_call: TRBJ2-7
clone_size: few
d_call: TRBD1
v_call: TRBV4-1
cdr3_aa: CASSRTGDYEQYF
cdr3_nt: TGCGCCAGCAGCCGGACAGGGGACTACGAGCAGTACTTC

j_call: TRBJ2-3
clone_size: few
d_call: NA
v_call: TRBV7-2
cdr3_aa: CASRKSGTDTQYF
cdr3_nt: TGTGCCAGCAGGAAGAGCGGCACAGATACGCAGTATTTT

j_call: TRBJ1-2
clone_size: NA
d_call: TRBD1
v_call: TRBV5-4
cdr3_aa: CASSPTGTGGHPGGYTF
cdr3_nt: TGTGCCAGCAGCCCCACCGGGACAGGTGGACACCCTGGGGGCTACACCTTC

j_call: TRBJ2-3
clone_size: NA
d_call: NA
v_call: TRBV10-2
cdr3_aa: CASNEGGADTQYF
cdr3_nt: TGCGCCAGCAACGAGGGGGGGGCAGATACGCAGTATTTT

j_call: TRBJ1-2
clone_size: NA
d_call: NA
v_call: TRBV27
cdr3_aa: CASSLSSGDYGYTF
cdr3_nt: TGTGCCAGCAGTTTATCCTCAGGGGACTATGGCTACACCTTC

j_call: TRBJ1-2
clone_size: NA
d_call: TRBD1
v_call: TRBV18
cdr3_aa: CASSPQGGMNYGYTF
cdr3_nt: TGTGCCAGCTCACCCCAGGGGGGCATGAACTATGGCTACACCTTC

j_call: TRBJ2-1
clone_size: NA
d_call: NA
v_call: TRBV11-1
cdr3_aa: CASSLSGSYNEQFF
cdr3_nt: TGTGCCAGCAGCTTATCCGGGTCGTACAATGAGCAGTTCTTC

j_call: TRBJ1-1
clone_size: once
d_call: NA
v_call: TRBV18
cdr3_aa: CASSPSQGTEAFF
cdr3_nt: TGTGCCAGCTCACCGTCGCAGGGAACTGAAGCTTTCTTT

j_call: TRBJ1-2
clone_size: NA
d_call: TRBD1
v_call: TRBV5-4
cdr3_aa: CASSSGTGGTYGYTF
cdr3_nt: TGTGCCAGCAGCTCGGGGACAGGGGGGACCTATGGCTACACCTTC

j_call: TRBJ2-1
clone_size: NA
d_call: NA
v_call: TRBV6-5
cdr3_aa: CASRSGRQPYNEQFF
cdr3_nt: TGTGCCAGCAGGTCCGGACGACAGCCCTACAATGAGCAGTTCTTC